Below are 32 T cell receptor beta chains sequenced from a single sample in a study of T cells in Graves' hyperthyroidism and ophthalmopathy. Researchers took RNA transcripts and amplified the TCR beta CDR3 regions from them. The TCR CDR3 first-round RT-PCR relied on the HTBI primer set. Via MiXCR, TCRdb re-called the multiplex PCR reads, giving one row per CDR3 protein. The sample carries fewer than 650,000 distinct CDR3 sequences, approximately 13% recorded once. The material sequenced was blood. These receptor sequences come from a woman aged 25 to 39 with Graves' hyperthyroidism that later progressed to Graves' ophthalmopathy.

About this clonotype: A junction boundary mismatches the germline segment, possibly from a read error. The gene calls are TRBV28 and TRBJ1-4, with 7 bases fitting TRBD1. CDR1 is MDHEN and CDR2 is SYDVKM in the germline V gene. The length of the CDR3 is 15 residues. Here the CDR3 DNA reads TGTGCCAACAGTTTCACGACAGGGATGAGTGAAAAACTGTTTTTT. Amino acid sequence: CANSFTTGMSEKLFF.

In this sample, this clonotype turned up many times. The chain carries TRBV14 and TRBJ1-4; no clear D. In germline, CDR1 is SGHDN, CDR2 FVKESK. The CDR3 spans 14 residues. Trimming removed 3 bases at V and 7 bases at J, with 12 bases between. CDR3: CASSQNEWGEKLFF. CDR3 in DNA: TGTGCCAGCAGCCAGAACGAATGGGGTGAAAAACTGTTTTTT.

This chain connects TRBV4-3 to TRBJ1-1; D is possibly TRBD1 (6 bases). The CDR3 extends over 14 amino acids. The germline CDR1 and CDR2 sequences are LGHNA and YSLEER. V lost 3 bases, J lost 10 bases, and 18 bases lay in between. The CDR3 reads CASSQDQQGPGAFF. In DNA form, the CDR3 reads TGCGCCAGCAGCCAGGACCAACAGGGACCTGGAGCTTTCTTT.

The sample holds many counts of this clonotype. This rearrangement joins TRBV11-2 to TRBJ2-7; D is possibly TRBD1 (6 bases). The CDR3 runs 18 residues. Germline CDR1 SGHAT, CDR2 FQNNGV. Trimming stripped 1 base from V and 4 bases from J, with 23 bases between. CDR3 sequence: CASSLALWGRKSFYEQYF. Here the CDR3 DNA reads TGTGCCAGCAGCTTAGCGTTGTGGGGGCGAAAGAGCTTTTACGAGCAGTACTTC.

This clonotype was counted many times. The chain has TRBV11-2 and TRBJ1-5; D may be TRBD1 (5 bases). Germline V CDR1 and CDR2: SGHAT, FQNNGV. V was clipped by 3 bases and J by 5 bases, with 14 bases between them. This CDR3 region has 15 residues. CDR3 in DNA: TGTGCCAGCAGCTTTAATGGGGGTAGAGATCAGCCCCAGCATTTT. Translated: CASSFNGGRDQPQHF.

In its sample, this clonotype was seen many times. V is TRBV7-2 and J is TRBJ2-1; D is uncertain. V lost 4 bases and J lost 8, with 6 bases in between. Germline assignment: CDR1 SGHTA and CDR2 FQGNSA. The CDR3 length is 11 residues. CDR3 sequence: CASSSGHEQFF. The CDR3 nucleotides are TGTGCCAGCAGCTCGGGCCATGAGCAGTTCTTC. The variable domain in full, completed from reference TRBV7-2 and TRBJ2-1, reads GAGVSQSPSNKVTEKGKDVELRCDPISGHTALYWYRQSLGQGLEFLIYFQGNSAPDKSGLPSDRFSAERTGGSVSTLTIQRTQQEDSAVYLCASSSGHEQFFGPGTRLTVL.

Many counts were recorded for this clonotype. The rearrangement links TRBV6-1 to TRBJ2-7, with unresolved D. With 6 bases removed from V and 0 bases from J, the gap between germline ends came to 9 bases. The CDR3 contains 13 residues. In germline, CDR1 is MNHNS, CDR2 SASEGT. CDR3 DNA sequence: TGTGCCAGCAGGGCAGGAAGCTCCTACGAGCAGTACTTC. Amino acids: CASRAGSSYEQYF.

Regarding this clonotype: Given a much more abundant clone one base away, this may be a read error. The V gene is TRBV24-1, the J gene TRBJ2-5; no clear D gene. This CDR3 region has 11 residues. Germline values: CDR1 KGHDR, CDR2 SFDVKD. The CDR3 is CATSDRETQCF. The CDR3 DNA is TGTGCCACCAGTGATAGAGAGACCCAGTGCTTC.

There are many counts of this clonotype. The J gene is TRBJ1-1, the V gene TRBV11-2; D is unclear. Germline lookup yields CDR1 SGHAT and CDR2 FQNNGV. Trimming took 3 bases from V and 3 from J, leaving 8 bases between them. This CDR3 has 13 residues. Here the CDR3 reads CASSFVWDTEAFF. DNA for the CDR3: TGTGCCAGCAGCTTCGTCTGGGACACTGAAGCTTTCTTT.

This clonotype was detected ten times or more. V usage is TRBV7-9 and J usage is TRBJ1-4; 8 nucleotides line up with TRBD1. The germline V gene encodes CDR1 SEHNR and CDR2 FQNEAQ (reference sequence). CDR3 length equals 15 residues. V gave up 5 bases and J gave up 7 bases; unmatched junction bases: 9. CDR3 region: CASSPPGQEGEKLFF. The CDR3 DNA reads TGTGCCAGCAGCCCACCGGGACAGGAGGGTGAAAAACTGTTTTTT.

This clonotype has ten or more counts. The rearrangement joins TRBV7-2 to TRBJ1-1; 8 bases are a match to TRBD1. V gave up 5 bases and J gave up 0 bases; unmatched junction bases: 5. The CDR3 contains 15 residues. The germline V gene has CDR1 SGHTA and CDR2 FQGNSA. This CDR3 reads CASSARQGMNTEAFF. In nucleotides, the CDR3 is TGTGCCAGCAGCGCCAGACAGGGGATGAACACTGAAGCTTTCTTT.

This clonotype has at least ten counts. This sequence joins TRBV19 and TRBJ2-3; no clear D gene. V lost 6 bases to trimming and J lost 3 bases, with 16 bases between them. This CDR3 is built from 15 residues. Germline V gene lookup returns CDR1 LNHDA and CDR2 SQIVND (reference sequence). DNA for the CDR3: TGTGCCAGTAGCATTACCCCTGACAAGACAGATACGCAGTATTTT. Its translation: CASSITPDKTDTQYF.

The CDR3 nucleotides are TGTGCCAGCAGTGAGGGCGGGGGGAGCCAGCCCCAGCATTTT. It encodes CASSEGGGSQPQHF. V usage is TRBV6-1 and J usage is TRBJ1-5; the D gene is possibly TRBD1 (5 bases). Trimming took 3 bases from V and 7 from J, leaving 13 bases between them. The germline V gene has CDR1 MNHNS and CDR2 SASEGT. This CDR3 spans 14 amino acids.

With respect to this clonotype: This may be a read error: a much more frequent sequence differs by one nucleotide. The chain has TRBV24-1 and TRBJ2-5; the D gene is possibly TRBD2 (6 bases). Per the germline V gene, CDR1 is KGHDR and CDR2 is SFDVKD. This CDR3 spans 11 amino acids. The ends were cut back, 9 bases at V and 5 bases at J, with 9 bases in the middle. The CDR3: CATAAGETQYF. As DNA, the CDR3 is TGTGCCACCGCCGCGGGGGAGACCCAGTACTTC.

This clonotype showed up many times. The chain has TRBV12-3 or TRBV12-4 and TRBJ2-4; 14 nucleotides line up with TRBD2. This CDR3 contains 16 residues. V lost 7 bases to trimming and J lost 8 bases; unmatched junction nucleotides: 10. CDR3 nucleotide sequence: TGTGCCAGCAATGCCGGGACTAGCGGGAGCGTCGACATTCAGTACTTC. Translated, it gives CASNAGTSGSVDIQYF.

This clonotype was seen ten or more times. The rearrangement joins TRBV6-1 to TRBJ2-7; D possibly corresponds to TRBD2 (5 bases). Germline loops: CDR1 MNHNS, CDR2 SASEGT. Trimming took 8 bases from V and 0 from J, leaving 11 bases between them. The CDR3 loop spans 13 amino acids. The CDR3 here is CASASGFSYEQYF. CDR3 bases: TGTGCCAGCGCGAGCGGATTCTCCTACGAGCAGTACTTC.

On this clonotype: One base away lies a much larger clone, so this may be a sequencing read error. CDR3: CAGRGPSGGNEQYF. The CDR3 DNA follows: TGTGCCGGAAGGGGACCTAGCGGGGGTAACGAGCAGTACTTC. The J gene is TRBJ2-7, the V gene TRBV30; 10 bases line up with TRBD2. The CDR3 has 14 residues. The trim removed 8 bases at V and 5 bases at J, leaving 12 bases unmatched. In germline, CDR1 is GTSNPN, CDR2 SVGIG (reference sequence).

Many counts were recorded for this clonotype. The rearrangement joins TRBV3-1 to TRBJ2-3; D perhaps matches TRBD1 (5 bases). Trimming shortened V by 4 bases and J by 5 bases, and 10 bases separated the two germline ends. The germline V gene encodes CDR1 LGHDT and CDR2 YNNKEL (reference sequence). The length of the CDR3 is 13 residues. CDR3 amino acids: CASSPGPIDTQYF. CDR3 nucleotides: TGTGCCAGCAGCCCAGGGCCCATAGATACGCAGTATTTT.

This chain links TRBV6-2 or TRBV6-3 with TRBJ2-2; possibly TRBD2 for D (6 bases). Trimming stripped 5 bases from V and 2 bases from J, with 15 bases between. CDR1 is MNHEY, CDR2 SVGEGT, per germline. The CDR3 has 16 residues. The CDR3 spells CASSPLAGLNTGELFF. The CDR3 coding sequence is TGTGCCAGCAGTCCCCTGGCGGGGCTAAACACCGGGGAGCTGTTTTTT.

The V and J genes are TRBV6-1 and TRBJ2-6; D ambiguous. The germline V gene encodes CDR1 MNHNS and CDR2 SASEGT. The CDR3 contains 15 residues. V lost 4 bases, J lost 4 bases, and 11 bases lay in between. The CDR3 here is CASSGGSVGANVLTF. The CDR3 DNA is TGTGCCAGCAGTGGTGGGTCGGTGGGGGCCAACGTCCTGACTTTC.

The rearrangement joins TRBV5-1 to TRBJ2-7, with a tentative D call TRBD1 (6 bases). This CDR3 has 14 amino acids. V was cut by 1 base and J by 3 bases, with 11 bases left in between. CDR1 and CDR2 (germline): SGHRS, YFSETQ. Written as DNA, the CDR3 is TGCGCCAGCAGCTTGCGCATACAGGGCTACGAGCAGTACTTC. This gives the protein CASSLRIQGYEQYF.

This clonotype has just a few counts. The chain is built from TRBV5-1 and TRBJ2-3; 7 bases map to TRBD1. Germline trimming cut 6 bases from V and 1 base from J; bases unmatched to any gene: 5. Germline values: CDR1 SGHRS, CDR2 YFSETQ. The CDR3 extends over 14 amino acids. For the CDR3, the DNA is TGCGCCAGCAACGCAGGGGGAGGCACAGATACGCAGTATTTT. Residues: CASNAGGGTDTQYF.

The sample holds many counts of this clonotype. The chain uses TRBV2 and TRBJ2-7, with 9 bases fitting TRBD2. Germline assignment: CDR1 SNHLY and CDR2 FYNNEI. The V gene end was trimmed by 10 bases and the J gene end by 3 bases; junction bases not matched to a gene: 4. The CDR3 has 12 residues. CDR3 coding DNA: TGTGCCACAGGACTAGCGAGCTACGAGCAGTACTTC. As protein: CATGLASYEQYF.

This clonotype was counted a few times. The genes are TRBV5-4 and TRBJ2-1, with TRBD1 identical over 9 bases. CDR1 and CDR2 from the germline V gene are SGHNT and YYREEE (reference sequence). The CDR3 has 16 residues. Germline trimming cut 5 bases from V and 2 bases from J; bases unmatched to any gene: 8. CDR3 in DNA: TGTGCCAGCAGTCCGGGCGGGACAGGGACCTACAATGAGCAGTTCTTC. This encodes CASSPGGTGTYNEQFF. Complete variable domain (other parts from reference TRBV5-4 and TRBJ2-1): ETGVTQSPTHLIKTRGQQVTLRCSSQSGHNTVSWYQQALGQGPQFIFQYYREEENGRGNFPPRFSGLQFPNYSSELNVNALELDDSALYLCASSPGGTGTYNEQFFGPGTRLTVL.

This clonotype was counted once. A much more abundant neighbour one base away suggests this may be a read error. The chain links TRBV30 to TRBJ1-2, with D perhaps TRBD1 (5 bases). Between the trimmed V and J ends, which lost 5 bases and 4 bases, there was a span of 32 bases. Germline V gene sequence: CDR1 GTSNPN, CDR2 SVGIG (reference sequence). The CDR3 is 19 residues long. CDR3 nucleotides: TGTGCCTGGGCCTTGCGGTCGACGGGACGAGGAATTAGGGGCTATGGCTACACCTTC. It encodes CAWALRSTGRGIRGYGYTF.

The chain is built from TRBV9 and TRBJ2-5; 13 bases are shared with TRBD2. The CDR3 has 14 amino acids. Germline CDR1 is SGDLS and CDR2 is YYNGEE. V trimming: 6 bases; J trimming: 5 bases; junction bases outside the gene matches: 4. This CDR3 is CASTGGLAGETQYF. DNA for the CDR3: TGTGCCAGCACAGGGGGACTAGCGGGGGAGACCCAGTACTTC. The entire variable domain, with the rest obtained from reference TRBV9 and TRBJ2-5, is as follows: DSGVTQTPKHLITATGQRVTLRCSPRSGDLSVYWYQQSLDQGLQFLIQYYNGEERAKGNILERFSAQQFPDLHSELNLSSLELGDSALYFCASTGGLAGETQYFGPGTRLLVL.

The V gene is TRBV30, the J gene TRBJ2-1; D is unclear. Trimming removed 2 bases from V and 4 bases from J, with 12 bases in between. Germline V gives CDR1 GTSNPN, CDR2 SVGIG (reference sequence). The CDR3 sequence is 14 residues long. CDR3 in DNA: TGTGCCTGGAGTCCTCACGGGCCTTACAATGAGCAGTTCTTC. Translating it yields CAWSPHGPYNEQFF.

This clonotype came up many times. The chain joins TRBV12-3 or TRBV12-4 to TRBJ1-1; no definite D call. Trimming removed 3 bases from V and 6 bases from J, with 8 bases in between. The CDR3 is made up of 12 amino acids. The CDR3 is CASSFIGPEAFF. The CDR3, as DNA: TGTGCCAGCAGTTTTATAGGGCCTGAAGCTTTCTTT.

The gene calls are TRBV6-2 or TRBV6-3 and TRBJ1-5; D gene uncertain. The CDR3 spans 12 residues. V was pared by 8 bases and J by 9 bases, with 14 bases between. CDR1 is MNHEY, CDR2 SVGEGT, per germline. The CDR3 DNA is TGTGCCAGCGATATGGGCAGCGGGCCCCAGCATTTT. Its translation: CASDMGSGPQHF.

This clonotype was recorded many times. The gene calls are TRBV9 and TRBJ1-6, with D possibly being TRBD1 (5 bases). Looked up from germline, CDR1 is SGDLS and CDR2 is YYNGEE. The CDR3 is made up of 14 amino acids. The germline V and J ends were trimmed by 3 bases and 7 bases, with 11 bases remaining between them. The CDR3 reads CASSAGPPNSPLHF. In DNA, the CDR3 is TGTGCCAGCAGCGCGGGACCACCCAATTCACCCCTCCACTTT.

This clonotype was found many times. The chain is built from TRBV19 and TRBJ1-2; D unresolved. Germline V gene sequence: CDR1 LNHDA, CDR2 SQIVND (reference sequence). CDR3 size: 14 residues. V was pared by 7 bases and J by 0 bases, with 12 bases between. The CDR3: CASKFGRANYGYTF. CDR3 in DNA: TGTGCCAGTAAATTCGGCAGAGCTAACTATGGCTACACCTTC.

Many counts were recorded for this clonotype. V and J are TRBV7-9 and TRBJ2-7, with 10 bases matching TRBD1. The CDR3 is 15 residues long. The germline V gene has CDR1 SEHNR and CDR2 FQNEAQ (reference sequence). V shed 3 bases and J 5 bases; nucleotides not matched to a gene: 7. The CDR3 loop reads CASSFRQGARNEQYF. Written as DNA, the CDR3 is TGTGCCAGCAGCTTCAGACAGGGGGCGCGGAACGAGCAGTACTTC.